Here is one T cell receptor (beta chain) with its context. It lacks a known antigen. Because this receptor comes from a mouse, its gene names and germline sequences follow the mouse reference. The read terminates 1 residue before the CDR3 end, so the remaining end is supplied by the germline J gene. The data were taken from a study of tissue T cells after allogeneic stem cell transplantation (dated by TCRdb to between 2021 and 2023). At the level of the whole study: The study profiled TCR beta repertoires in many tissues obtained from research autopsies of patients with and without GVHD, and also in mouse models of GVHD. The human part of the study was a prospective observational study with no blinding and no randomization.

The time point label for this specimen denotes: mouse harvest day 7 after allogeneic transplant. Mouse grafts consisting of 10^7 T-cell-depleted bone marrow cells combined with 10^6 splenic CD5+ T cells were administered by tail vein injection. GVHD in mice was modeled with a major MHC-mismatch B6 (H2b) into BALB/c (H2d) model, and tissues were profiled at day 7 or 14. On day 7 or 14 post-transplant, mouse tissues and retro-orbital blood were harvested with separate sterile tools for each animal, and livers were flushed beforehand. Before genomic DNA isolation with the DNeasy Blood & Tissue Kit, mouse tissues were minced using razor blades in buffered saline. Beyond this particular receptor, the publication reports: Sampling depth was acknowledged as a limitation, and the patient cohort was both small and clinically heterogeneous. Only a few T cell clones appeared in more than one patient, yet motif-based clustering showed tissue-specific repertoire signatures that were shared between patients. Blood and spleen T cells captured only a limited portion of the TCR repertoire detected in tissues, in both patients and mice. Within patients, how anatomically similar tissues were was a major factor shaping TCR repertoire composition, regardless of disease or transplant status. Which tissue TCRs were alloreactive or antigen-specific was not determined in the study, and some of the clones might have been host cells that persisted.

Library preparation used the immunoSEQ multiplex PCR assay. TCRbeta CDR3 sequencing was done by Adaptive Biotechnologies at survey depth, reporting CDR3 sequences, V/J genes, productive frequency and template counts. Amplification of TCR beta CDR3 regions started from genomic DNA instead of RNA. For the original study's pipeline: Jensen-Shannon divergence was used to quantify pairwise repertoire overlap between tissues, with a value of 1 meaning complete divergence and a value of 0 meaning identical repertoires. Tissues were clustered by single-linkage agglomerative hierarchical clustering of pairwise JSD values, and the clustering results were displayed as dendrograms. All patient samples were analyzed with GLIPH2 using simulation_depth 1000, kmer_min_depth 3 and cdr3_length_cutoff 8, and only groups containing more than two unique CDR3s were kept. A standardized tissue-overlap score extrapolated Jaccard GLIPH-group overlap across patients to a standard repertoire size of 1000 clones. Linear mixed-effect models, with tissue as a fixed effect and individual as a random effect, were used to test how diversity related to clinical or experimental variables. TCRdb holds this immuneACCESS table with in-frame rearrangements only. Some clones are missing; in checked studies, unresolved V genes explain under half, and the rest has no known cause. V, J and clone size reflect that table, while D and trimming were determined from the DNA. This sample gives roughly 8,700 clones in total; around 43% of them show up just once. The ten largest clones add up to over 7% of the sample.

The CDR3 runs 15 residues from the cysteine to the phenylalanine. The 42 bases shown cover part of the CDR3, and their frame starts at base 1. At the junction V is shortened by 4 bases and J by 0 bases, with 9 bases in between. CDR1 and CDR2, looked up from the germline V gene (reference sequence), are KGHPV and FQNQEV. The chain employs TRBV26 and TRBJ1-4; tentative D gene TRBD1, with 6 bases matching. Sequencing was performed on gut tissue. The source of this sequence is a female BALB/c mouse given C57BL/6 T cells with graft-versus-host disease after an allogeneic hematopoietic cell transplant. Incomplete CDR3 DNA: TGTGCCAGCAGTCGCGGGACAATTTCCAACGAAAGATTATTT. Translation gives CASSRGTISNERLF. The full CDR3 reads CASSRGTISNERLFF.